Each of the 27 T cell receptor beta chains below was sequenced from the same sample in a study of blood T cells in healthy people across ages. It was with a sample-barcoded 5' primer and a J-beta primer mix that a second PCR of roughly 7 to 12 cycles was run. TCRdb re-called the 5' RACE reads with MiXCR, one entry per CDR3 protein. The table shows 1,500,000 or so distinct CDR3 sequences, with around 59% occurring only once. The sample taken for sequencing was blood. The receptor source for this set is a man between 18 and 35 years old in good health.

The rearrangement links TRBV7-2 to TRBJ2-7, with 9 bases fitting TRBD1. This CDR3 comprises 14 residues. Germline V lookup: CDR1 SGHTA, CDR2 FQGNSA. Trimming removed 5 bases from V and 4 bases from J; junction bases left unmatched: 6. This CDR3 is CASSHWDRVYEQYF. The CDR3, as DNA: TGTGCCAGCAGCCACTGGGACAGGGTATACGAGCAGTACTTC. The entire variable domain, with the rest obtained from reference TRBV7-2 and TRBJ2-7, is as follows: GAGVSQSPSNKVTEKGKDVELRCDPISGHTALYWYRQSLGQGLEFLIYFQGNSAPDKSGLPSDRFSAERTGGSVSTLTIQRTQQEDSAVYLCASSHWDRVYEQYFGPGTRLTVT.

This chain uses TRBV20-1 with TRBJ2-7, with D perhaps TRBD1 or TRBD2 (5 bases each). V was shortened by 1 base and J by 0 bases, with 7 bases between the two germline ends. Germline CDR1 and CDR2: DFQATT and SNEGSKA (reference sequence). This CDR3 has 13 amino acids. The CDR3 nucleotides read TGCAGTGCTAGAGGGGGGTTCTCCTACGAGCAGTACTTC. Protein: CSARGGFSYEQYF.

The V and J genes are TRBV6-6 and TRBJ2-5, with D tentatively TRBD1 (5 bases). The V gene lost 7 bases and the J gene lost 11 bases, with 23 bases spanning the gap. Germline V CDR1 and CDR2: MNHNY, SVGAGI (reference sequence). This CDR3 is built from 14 residues. CDR3 sequence (DNA): TGTGCCAGCACCCCCTGGGGCAGTTCCGATGAGCAGTACTTC. Encoded protein: CASTPWGSSDEQYF.

The gene calls are TRBV27 and TRBJ2-1, with 8 nucleotides matching TRBD1. The V gene end was trimmed by 0 bases and the J gene end by 9 bases; junction bases not matched to a gene: 7. The CDR3 has 15 residues. CDR1 MNHEY and CDR2 SMNVEV come from the germline V gene (reference sequence). CDR3 sequence: CASSLSQGAPGEQFF. CDR3 DNA sequence: TGTGCCAGCAGTTTATCGCAGGGGGCGCCCGGTGAGCAGTTCTTC.

This clonotype has just a few counts. The chain carries TRBV11-2 and TRBJ2-3; TRBD2 aligns across 7 bases. The CDR3 length is 17 residues. V shed 0 bases and J 0 bases; nucleotides not matched to a gene: 6. Per the germline V gene, CDR1 is SGHAT and CDR2 is FQNNGV. The CDR3 loop reads CASSLDRLAPSTDTQYF. For the CDR3, the DNA is TGTGCCAGCAGCTTAGACAGACTAGCACCCAGCACAGATACGCAGTATTTT.

The table lists this clonotype with a few counts. The CDR3 DNA follows: TGTGCCATCAGTATCGGGACTGACAATGAGCAGTTCTTC. Translation gives CAISIGTDNEQFF. The chain is built from TRBV10-3 and TRBJ2-1; D is perhaps TRBD2 (6 bases). The CDR3 is made up of 13 amino acids. Germline-derived CDR1 and CDR2 are ENHRY and SYGVKD. Trimming pared 5 bases from V and 5 bases from J, leaving 10 bases between.

The rearrangement links TRBV12-3 or TRBV12-4 to TRBJ2-3; 8 bases line up with TRBD1. CDR3 length equals 18 residues. The trim removed 6 bases at V and 5 bases at J, leaving 19 bases unmatched. The CDR3 reads CASSQGAFGRHRRDTQYF. Here the CDR3 DNA reads TGTGCCAGCAGCCAGGGGGCTTTTGGGAGGCACCGGAGAGATACGCAGTATTTT.

Details on this clonotype: Relative to the germline gene, one junction end is altered; a read error may explain this. J is TRBJ2-5 and V is TRBV6-5; 7 positions match TRBD1. The CDR3 covers 13 residues. The germline CDR1 and CDR2 sequences are MNHEY and SVGAGI. CDR3 nucleotide sequence: TGTGCCAGTAGAAACAGGGGTGGAGAGATCCAGTACTTC. Translated, it gives CASRNRGGEIQYF.

The genes are TRBV25-1 and TRBJ2-3; D might be TRBD2 (6 bases). The CDR3 is 19 residues long. V was pared by 2 bases and J by 5 bases, with 26 bases between. Germline V lookup: CDR1 MGHDK, CDR2 SYGVNS. DNA for the CDR3: TGTGCCAGCAGTGAAAGTCAAGAGACTACCTGGCTGGGGGGAGATACGCAGTATTTT. This sequence encodes CASSESQETTWLGGDTQYF. Drawing the rest from reference TRBV25-1 and TRBJ2-3, the complete variable domain is EADIYQTPRYLVIGTGKKITLECSQTMGHDKMYWYQQDPGMELHLIHYSYGVNSTEKGDLSSESTVSRIRTEHFPLTLESARPSHTSQYLCASSESQETTWLGGDTQYFGPGTRLTVL.

There are a few counts of this clonotype. The V gene is TRBV25-1, the J gene TRBJ2-1, with a possible D match to TRBD2 (5 bases). Germline V CDR1 and CDR2: MGHDK, SYGVNS. Trimming removed 5 bases from V and 12 bases from J, with 11 bases in between. CDR3 length equals 11 residues. The CDR3 coding sequence is TGTGCCAGCAGTTTCGACTATATGCAGTTCTTC. The encoded protein is CASSFDYMQFF.

This clonotype has just a few counts. The V call is TRBV11-2, the J call TRBJ2-1, with D unclear. This CDR3 spans 12 amino acids. Germline values: CDR1 SGHAT, CDR2 FQNNGV. V lost 5 bases and J lost 13, with 15 bases in between. This chain's CDR3 is CASSTRTNLQFF. The CDR3 nucleotides are TGTGCCAGCAGCACCAGGACCAATCTACAGTTCTTC.

The chain is built from TRBV5-1 and TRBJ2-1; TRBD2 is a possible D gene (6 bases). With 3 bases removed from V and 4 bases from J, the gap between germline ends came to 14 bases. This CDR3 is built from 15 residues. Germline V gene data show CDR1 as SGHRS and CDR2 as YFSETQ. The chain's CDR3 is CASSSPGLVYNEQFF. CDR3 bases: TGCGCCAGCAGCTCTCCGGGACTGGTTTACAATGAGCAGTTCTTC. The whole variable domain, remainder taken from reference TRBV5-1 and TRBJ2-1, is KAGVTQTPRYLIKTRGQQVTLSCSPISGHRSVSWYQQTPGQGLQFLFEYFSETQRNKGNFPGRFSGRQFSNSRSEMNVSTLELGDSALYLCASSSPGLVYNEQFFGPGTRLTVL.

The rearrangement joins TRBV7-2 to TRBJ2-3; 10 nucleotides match TRBD2. V shed 0 bases, J shed 8 bases, and the junction held 11 bases outside the gene matches. The CDR3 covers 17 residues. CDR1 and CDR2 from the germline V gene are SGHTA and FQGNSA. CDR3: CASSLAGTSVGVGTQYF. The CDR3 DNA is TGTGCCAGCAGCTTAGCGGGGACTAGCGTGGGAGTCGGTACGCAGTATTTT.

The chain couples TRBV11-2 to TRBJ2-2, with no clear D. Trimming removed 5 bases from V and 8 bases from J, with 15 bases in between. CDR3 length: 14 amino acids. Germline V CDR1 and CDR2: SGHAT, FQNNGV. In DNA, the CDR3 is TGTGCCAGCAGCGACCGACGGCGGTCGGGGGAGCTGTTTTTT. This encodes CASSDRRRSGELFF.

The V and J genes are TRBV4-1 and TRBJ2-5; 11 nucleotides line up with TRBD2. V shed 0 bases, J shed 2 bases, and the junction held 8 bases outside the gene matches. The CDR3 length is 18 residues. CDR1 and CDR2 (germline): MGHRA, YSYEKL. This CDR3 is CASSQELAGEVGQETQYF. CDR3 DNA: TGCGCCAGCAGCCAAGAACTAGCGGGGGAGGTCGGGCAAGAGACCCAGTACTTC.

Details on this clonotype: At one boundary the junction diverges from the germline segment, which might be a read error. The chain joins TRBV6-2 or TRBV6-3 to TRBJ2-5; TRBD2 matches 7 bases. Germline CDR1 MNHEY, CDR2 SVGEGT. This CDR3 has 15 amino acids. CDR3 amino acids: CASNSRGDYGEAQYF. Written as DNA, the CDR3 is TGTGCCAGCAATAGTCGTGGGGACTACGGAGAGGCCCAGTACTTC.

The chain has TRBV4-1 and TRBJ2-3; TRBD2 matches 10 bases. Trimming cost V 4 bases and J 4 bases; bases outside gene matches: 5. The CDR3 runs 15 residues. Germline lookup yields CDR1 MGHRA and CDR2 YSYEKL. CDR3 loop: CASSLPAGGADTQYF. Written as DNA, the CDR3 is TGCGCCAGCAGCCTCCCAGCGGGAGGGGCAGATACGCAGTATTTT.

In DNA form, the CDR3 reads TGCAGCGGCACACCTCCGGGACGGGGAGATACGCAGTATTTT. This codes for CSGTPPGRGDTQYF. The rearrangement uses TRBV29-1 and TRBJ2-3, with D possibly being TRBD1 or TRBD2 (5 bases each). In germline, CDR1 is SQVTM, CDR2 ANQGSEA. The germline V and J ends were trimmed by 7 bases and 5 bases, with 19 bases remaining between them. The CDR3 is made up of 14 amino acids.

V is TRBV5-5 and J is TRBJ2-5; D is undetermined. The end of the DNA fits TRBJ2-7 better, so the J call may be wrong. Germline V gene data show CDR1 as SGHKS and CDR2 as YYEKEE (reference sequence). The CDR3 has 13 amino acids. The DNA of the CDR3 is TGTGCCAGCAGCTACTATTTCGGGTGCGAGCAGTACTTC. It translates to CASSYYFGCEQYF.

This chain links TRBV3-1 with TRBJ1-4; D is ambiguous. Germline V lookup: CDR1 LGHDT, CDR2 YNNKEL (reference sequence). V shed 4 bases and J shed 4 bases, with 10 bases lying between them. This CDR3 has 14 amino acids. CDR3 nucleotides: TGTGCCAGCAGCCTCCTAGGGATTAATGAAAAACTGTTTTTT. Translating gives CASSLLGINEKLFF.

This clonotype was observed many times. The V call is TRBV27, the J call TRBJ2-3; D is unresolved. The CDR3 covers 12 residues. CDR1 is MNHEY, CDR2 SMNVEV, per germline (reference sequence). Trimming removed 6 bases from V and 2 bases from J, with 6 bases in between. Here the CDR3 DNA reads TGTGCCAGCAGCACCACCACAGATACGCAGTATTTT. Translated: CASSTTTDTQYF.

The chain is built from TRBV20-1 and TRBJ2-7; D assignment may be TRBD1 or TRBD2 (5 bases each). Germline V CDR1 and CDR2: DFQATT, SNEGSKA (reference sequence). The CDR3 covers 14 residues. V was trimmed by 3 bases and J by 7 bases, leaving 19 bases between them. Here the CDR3 reads CSASEGDRVGEQYF. For the CDR3, the DNA is TGCAGTGCTAGTGAAGGGGACCGTGTTGGGGAGCAGTACTTC.

This clonotype was recorded a few times. The rearrangement uses TRBV29-1 and TRBJ2-1, with 10 nucleotides matching TRBD1. V lost 4 bases, J lost 4 bases, and 4 bases stayed unmatched. This CDR3 has 14 amino acids. CDR1 and CDR2 from the germline V gene are SQVTM and ANQGSEA. In DNA form, the CDR3 reads TGCAGCGTTGTTAGGACAGGGGGTTACAATGAGCAGTTCTTC. It codes for CSVVRTGGYNEQFF.

The chain joins TRBV4-3 to TRBJ2-1; the D gene is possibly TRBD1 (7 bases). This CDR3 has 16 amino acids. V was cut by 2 bases and J by 1 base, with 12 bases left in between. Germline loops: CDR1 LGHNA, CDR2 YSLEER. The CDR3 nucleotides read TGCGCCAGCAGCCAAAGGGGGGACAGATCCTACAATGAGCAGTTCTTC. It encodes CASSQRGDRSYNEQFF.

This clonotype was seen more than once but under ten times. The chain links TRBV29-1 to TRBJ2-7; D is possibly TRBD2 (5 bases). Germline CDR1 SQVTM, CDR2 ANQGSEA. Trimming left V 7 bases short and J 0 bases short, with 13 bases between. The CDR3 extends over 13 amino acids. CDR3 sequence (DNA): TGCAGCGCTTCACTTGGGAGCTCCTACGAGCAGTACTTC. Residues: CSASLGSSYEQYF.

The chain is built from TRBV29-1 and TRBJ2-7; 9 nucleotides line up with TRBD1. This CDR3 spans 16 amino acids. V was pared by 0 bases and J by 5 bases, with 11 bases of the junction left unmatched. The germline gives CDR1 SQVTM, CDR2 ANQGSEA. The CDR3 is CSVEDVFRTGDHEQYF. The CDR3, as DNA: TGCAGCGTTGAAGATGTCTTTCGGACAGGGGATCACGAGCAGTACTTC.

CDR3 loop: CASSFGDLDGYTF. CDR3 sequence (DNA): TGTGCCAGCAGTTTTGGAGACCTGGACGGCTACACCTTC. This chain connects TRBV27 to TRBJ1-2, with D uncertain. Deletions cut 3 bases from V and 8 bases from J, with 13 bases between. Per the germline V gene, CDR1 is MNHEY and CDR2 is SMNVEV (reference sequence). The CDR3 has 13 residues.